The rows below give T cell receptor beta chains drawn from one sample of a study of shared clonotypes between healthy human individuals. Method: immunoSEQ multiplex PCR; TCRdb's copy keeps in-frame clones and lacks some. The table lists about 2.4 million clones, more than 85% of them singletons. Sequenced material: naive CD4+ T cells from PBMCs. The receptors were sampled from a man aged 18 to 29 in good health. Some clones in this sample may be carry-over from other donors' samples. CDR3s include the opening cysteine and the closing phenylalanine or tryptophan. The D gene is left open where the match is weak. The listing skips clone size in some rows; elsewhere it reads once, few, many or a size class.

d_call	cdr3_length	clone_size	v_call	j_call	cdr3_nt	cdr3_aa
TRBD2	17	NA	TRBV28	TRBJ2-7	TGTGCCAGCAGTTTATGGTCGGGAGTAGCGGGGGGGTACGAGCAGTACTTC	CASSLWSGVAGGYEQYF
TRBD1	16	NA	TRBV19	TRBJ2-2	TGTGCCAGTAGCCCCGGAGGCAGGGGGCTCGCCGGGGAGCTGTTTTTT	CASSPGGRGLAGELFF
NA	17	NA	TRBV6-1	TRBJ2-2	TGTGCCAGCAGTGAAGGCTATCTAGGTGTGGGGGCCGGGGAGCTGTTTTTT	CASSEGYLGVGAGELFF
NA	13	few	TRBV7-7	TRBJ1-1	TGTGCCAGCAGCTTATCGGAGAACACTGAAGCTTTCTTT	CASSLSENTEAFF
NA	17	NA	TRBV5-1	TRBJ2-7	TGCGCCAGCAGCTTGGCGGTTCAAGGGGGAGGAAGCTACGAGCAGTACTTC	CASSLAVQGGGSYEQYF
NA	14	NA	TRBV5-6	TRBJ1-4	TGCGCCAGCAATGATCAGGGTGGAGTTGAAAAACTGTTTTTT	CASNDQGGVEKLFF
NA	14	NA	TRBV11-2	TRBJ2-2	TGTGCCAGCAGCTTAGCGGGGCACACCGGGGAGCTGTTTTTT	CASSLAGHTGELFF
TRBD1	14	NA	TRBV25-1	TRBJ1-4	TGTGCCAGCAGTGGACAGGGGGCTCGAGAAAAACTGTTTTTT	CASSGQGAREKLFF
TRBD2	15	NA	TRBV4-1	TRBJ2-5	TGCGCCAGCAGCCAAGGGCTAGCGGGAGAAGGGACCCAGTACTTC	CASSQGLAGEGTQYF
NA	14	few	TRBV6-5	TRBJ1-5	TGTGCCAGCAGTCGCAACGGTCCAAATCAGCCCCAGCATTTT	CASSRNGPNQPQHF
TRBD1	16	NA	TRBV11-2	TRBJ2-1	TGTGCCAGCAGCTTACTTCCGGGACAGGGTTTCAATGAGCAGTTCTTC	CASSLLPGQGFNEQFF
NA	15	NA	TRBV7-8	TRBJ2-7	TGTGCCAGCAACCCCTGGGGGGCGCCTCTTGGCGAGCAGTACTTC	CASNPWGAPLGEQYF
NA	12	NA	TRBV18	TRBJ2-7	TGTGCCAGCTCACCACCCCAGTACGAGCAGTACTTC	CASSPPQYEQYF
TRBD1	17	NA	TRBV7-6	TRBJ1-4	TGTGCCAGCAGCTTAGGTGGGACAGGACGTCTGTACGAAAAACTGTTTTTT	CASSLGGTGRLYEKLFF
TRBD2	15	NA	TRBV28	TRBJ2-7	TGTGCCAGCAGTTTTCCGGCTAGCGGAACCTACGAGCAGTACTTC	CASSFPASGTYEQYF
NA	14	NA	TRBV5-1	TRBJ1-6	TGCGCCAGCAGCTTGTCAGAACATAATTCACCCCTCCACTTT	CASSLSEHNSPLHF
TRBD1	16	few	TRBV25-1	TRBJ1-4	TGTGCCAGCAGTGCACGACAGGGGCGGGCTAATGAAAAACTGTTTTTT	CASSARQGRANEKLFF
TRBD2	18	once	TRBV5-1	TRBJ2-5	TGCGCCAGCAGCTTGGATCCCGCTAGCGGGAGCTGGGAGGAGACCCAGTACTTC	CASSLDPASGSWEETQYF
NA	14	once	TRBV5-1	TRBJ2-1	TGCGCCAGCAGCTTGGGGCAGGAATACAATGAGCAGTTCTTC	CASSLGQEYNEQFF
TRBD1	15	NA	TRBV28	TRBJ1-2	TGTGCCAGCAGCTCTGGACAGGATAATGGCTATGGCTACACCTTC	CASSSGQDNGYGYTF
NA	16	NA	TRBV28	TRBJ1-2	TGTGCCAGCAGTTCCCGACGTCCTGAAGGCCTTTATGGCTACACCTTC	CASSSRRPEGLYGYTF
NA	13	NA	TRBV28	TRBJ2-7	TGTGCCAGCAGTTTAGAGGTCCCCTACGAGCAGTACTTC	CASSLEVPYEQYF
TRBD2	17	once	TRBV4-2	TRBJ2-2	TGTGCCAGCAAATTCATCCAGCGGGAGGGCCGGGGCGGGGAGCTGTTTTTT	CASKFIQREGRGGELFF
NA	14	NA	TRBV9	TRBJ2-7	TGTGCCAGCAGCCTGGACAGTATCTCCTACGAGCAGTACTTC	CASSLDSISYEQYF
TRBD2	15	NA	TRBV5-1	TRBJ2-5	TGCGCCAGCAGCGATCCCGCCCGGACTAGCTGGTCCCAGTACTTC	CASSDPARTSWSQYF
NA	20	NA	TRBV28	TRBJ1-2	TGTGCCAGCAGTCCCCCAAGACCTAACCGGGGGGGGGCACGTAACTATGGCTACACCTTC	CASSPPRPNRGGARNYGYTF
TRBD1	15	NA	TRBV5-1	TRBJ1-1	TGCGCCAGCAGCTTGGGACAGGGGGCAGGCACTGAAGCTTTCTTT	CASSLGQGAGTEAFF
NA	14	few	TRBV2	TRBJ2-2	TGTGCCAGCAGTGCCCAACGCTTCACCGGGGAGCTGTTTTTT	CASSAQRFTGELFF
TRBD2	15	NA	TRBV4-1	TRBJ2-7	TGCGCCAGCAGCCGAGGGGAGGGCCACTCCTACGAGCAGTACTTC	CASSRGEGHSYEQYF
TRBD2	16	NA	TRBV4-3	TRBJ2-1	TGCGCCAGCAGCCAAGATACGGGACTAGCGGGAGGTGAGCAGTTCTTC	CASSQDTGLAGGEQFF
TRBD2	17	NA	TRBV7-9	TRBJ2-5	TGTGCCAGCAGCTTGGGACTAGCGGGAGGGGGCGGAGAGACCCAGTACTTC	CASSLGLAGGGGETQYF
NA	12	few	TRBV2	TRBJ2-7	TGTGCCAGCAGGCTTGGAAACTACGAGCAGTACTTC	CASRLGNYEQYF
NA	17	NA	TRBV4-2	TRBJ1-2	TGTGCCAGCAGCCAAGATCGGGCTTTTTCGGGGAACTATGGCTACACCTTC	CASSQDRAFSGNYGYTF